The clone carrying this T cell receptor beta chain was recorded at least ten times. CDR1 and CDR2 (germline): SGHVS, FNYEAQ. The V end lost 2 bases, the J end lost 0 bases, and 20 bases lay between the germline ends. This CDR3 is 19 amino acids long. The data were taken from a study of T cell repertoires in cytomegalovirus infection. TCRdb re-called the reads with MiXCR, one entry per CDR3 protein. Of 250,000 or so distinct CDR3 sequences detected, about 15% appear once; the ten largest clones hold roughly half. Sequenced: CD8+ T cells from PBMCs. The TCR was taken from a human donor in good health (CMV status not recorded). Some clones in this sample may be carry-over from other donors' samples. The rearrangement uses TRBV7-6 and TRBJ1-5, with TRBD1 as a possible D gene (6 bases). The CDR3 protein is CASSLSQNGGWDSNQPQHF. The CDR3 DNA sequence: TGTGCCAGCAGCTTATCGCAAAACGGGGGCTGGGATAGCAATCAGCCCCAGCATTTT.